Following are 25 T cell receptor beta chains from one sample sequenced in a study of CD8+ T cells in alopecia areata (dated by TCRdb to 2016 to 2019). Libraries were constructed by the immunoSEQ multiplex PCR assay. For TCR sequencing, RNA was extracted from every sample and reverse transcribed into cDNA to serve as template. TCRdb mirrors the immuneACCESS table, restricted to in-frame sequences. Some clones are absent from its copies; in checked studies, under half trace to an unresolved V gene, and the reason for the others is unknown. The sample yields more than 140,000 clones; 86% were counted once. Jointly, the top ten make up roughly an eighth of the sample. In the paper's terms, the time point label means: around 4 weeks on oral tofacitinib. The treatment or condition label, as the study defines it: oral pan-JAK inhibitor, 5-10 mg twice daily. This specimen consisted of CD8+ T cells sorted from blood, obtained at week 4, from a patient treated with tofacitinib. These receptors originate from a human donor with alopecia areata.

The chain joins TRBV11-2 to TRBJ2-7; D is unclear. Germline values: CDR1 SGHAT, CDR2 FQNNGV. V lost 5 bases, J lost 1 base, and 15 bases lay in between. There are 15 residues in the CDR3. The CDR3 bases are TGTGCCAGCAGCCGACCCGCAGTCTCTTCCTACGAGCAGTACTTC. It specifies CASSRPAVSSYEQYF. The whole variable domain, filled in from reference TRBV11-2 and TRBJ2-7, reads EAGVAQSPRYKIIEKRQSVAFWCNPISGHATLYWYQQILGQGPKLLIQFQNNGVVDDSQLPKDRFSAERLKGVDSTLKIQPAKLEDSAVYLCASSRPAVSSYEQYFGPGTRLTVT.

As for this clone: Other DNA sequences in this sample translate to the same CDR3. The chain combines TRBV30 with TRBJ2-7; 11 bases align to TRBD1. In germline, CDR1 is GTSNPN, CDR2 SVGIG (reference sequence). This CDR3 is 14 amino acids long. Germline trimming cut 0 bases from V and 3 bases from J; bases unmatched to any gene: 1. CDR3 loop: CAWSVGTGGYEQYF. The CDR3 region has the DNA TGTGCCTGGAGTGTAGGGACAGGGGGCTACGAGCAGTACTTC.

Turning to this clone: Additional DNA sequences in this sample encode the identical CDR3. The chain recombines TRBV7-9 with TRBJ2-5; D gene unclear. Germline V lookup: CDR1 SEHNR, CDR2 FQNEAQ (reference sequence). Trimming took off 3 bases at V and 5 bases at J, with 7 bases between the two ends. The length of the CDR3 is 12 residues. CDR3 nucleotides: TGTGCCAGCAGCTTGGTAGGGGAGACCCAGTACTTC. Its translation: CASSLVGETQYF.

J is TRBJ2-5 and V is TRBV7-8; the match to TRBD1 covers 9 bases. The last part of the DNA fits TRBJ2-7 better; the J call may be wrong. Germline-derived CDR1 and CDR2 are SGHVS and FQNEAQ. CDR3 length: 15 amino acids. The DNA for the CDR3 is TGTGCCAGCAGTTCCGGACAGGGGCCCTCCTACGAGCAGTACTTC. Translating it yields CASSSGQGPSYEQYF.

The chain joins TRBV27 to TRBJ1-2; D is undetermined. CDR3 size: 13 residues. Germline values: CDR1 MNHEY, CDR2 SMNVEV (reference sequence). Trimming took off 5 bases at V and 4 bases at J, with 11 bases between the two ends. CDR3 loop: CASSAASGYGYTF. In DNA, the CDR3 is TGTGCCAGCAGTGCCGCCAGTGGCTATGGCTACACCTTC.

This clone is a singleton in its sample. The J gene is TRBJ2-7, the V gene TRBV16; D remains ambiguous. V was shortened by 0 bases and J by 3 bases, with 15 bases between the two germline ends. CDR3 length: 16 amino acids. Germline assignment: CDR1 KGHSY and CDR2 FQNENV. CDR3 residues: CASSQSVGLPHYEQYF. CDR3 coding DNA: TGTGCCAGCAGCCAATCGGTCGGCCTACCCCACTACGAGCAGTACTTC. Full variable domain (remainder filled in from reference TRBV16 and TRBJ2-7): GEEVAQTPKHLVRGEGQKAKLYCAPIKGHSYVFWYQQVLKNEFKFLISFQNENVFDETGMPKERFSAKCLPNSPCSLEIQATKLEDSAVYFCASSQSVGLPHYEQYFGPGTRLTVT.

This chain joins TRBV29-1 and TRBJ1-1; D is unclear. Looked up from germline, CDR1 is SQVTM and CDR2 is ANQGSEA. The CDR3 extends over 11 amino acids. V shed 4 bases and J shed 2 bases, with 5 bases lying between them. CDR3 sequence: CSVAKNTEAFF. The CDR3 DNA follows: TGCAGCGTTGCTAAAAACACTGAAGCTTTCTTT.

The chain is built from TRBV7-7 and TRBJ2-2; D ambiguous. Germline lookup yields CDR1 SSHAT and CDR2 FNYEAQ (reference sequence). The CDR3 totals 13 residues. V was clipped by 3 bases and J by 3 bases, with 5 bases between them. CDR3: CASSFMDTGELFF. CDR3 nucleotide sequence: TGTGCCAGCAGCTTTATGGACACCGGGGAGCTGTTTTTT.

This rearrangement joins TRBV4-1 to TRBJ2-3, with 12 bases matching TRBD1. With V trimmed by 2 bases and J by 6 bases, 6 bases remained unmatched. CDR1 is MGHRA and CDR2 is YSYEKL in the germline V gene. The CDR3 length is 16 residues. DNA for the CDR3: TGCGCCAGCAGCCAACGCGGGACAGGGGGCGCGGATACGCAGTATTTT. This translates into CASSQRGTGGADTQYF.

The CDR3 DNA follows: TGTGCCAGCAGTGGAGGATCCTACGAGCAGTACTTC. It codes for CASSGGSYEQYF. This chain links TRBV6-5 with TRBJ2-7; D may be TRBD2 (5 bases). Germline CDR1 and CDR2: MNHEY and SVGAGI. Between the trimmed V and J ends, which lost 5 bases and 1 base, there was a span of 6 bases. The length of the CDR3 is 12 residues.

This chain joins TRBV29-1 and TRBJ2-7, with D perhaps TRBD1 (7 bases). The CDR3 is 13 residues long. From germline, CDR1 is SQVTM and CDR2 ANQGSEA. V dropped 6 bases and J dropped 0 bases, with 12 bases sitting between them. DNA for the CDR3: TGCAGCGTCCCAGGGGGGAGCTCCTACGAGCAGTACTTC. Its protein product is CSVPGGSSYEQYF.

The V and J genes are TRBV6-1 and TRBJ2-1, with D unclear. The CDR3 contains 14 residues. Germline CDR1 reads MNHNS; CDR2 reads SASEGT. Trimming left V 7 bases short and J 3 bases short, with 13 bases between. Here the CDR3 DNA reads TGTGCCAGCACGTGGGGTACGGGCTACAATGAGCAGTTCTTC. Translated: CASTWGTGYNEQFF.

This chain uses TRBV6-5 with TRBJ1-1; the D gene is possibly TRBD1 (5 bases). The V end lost 2 bases, the J end lost 4 bases, and 14 bases lay between the germline ends. Germline assignment: CDR1 MNHEY and CDR2 SVGAGI. The CDR3 spans 15 residues. CDR3 sequence reads: CASSYDYRGSTEAFF. The CDR3 DNA is TGTGCCAGCAGTTACGATTATCGGGGCTCCACTGAAGCTTTCTTT.

The chain links TRBV6-5 to TRBJ2-7; 7 bases match TRBD1. The junction had 4 bases not matched to a gene; V was cut back by 5 bases and J by 3 bases. The germline gives CDR1 MNHEY, CDR2 SVGAGI. The CDR3 sequence is 13 residues long. This CDR3 is CASSPGTVYEQYF. CDR3 nucleotides: TGTGCCAGCAGTCCCGGGACAGTCTACGAGCAGTACTTC.

This chain links TRBV18 with TRBJ2-7; no definite D call. Germline V gene lookup returns CDR1 KGHSH and CDR2 LQKENI. The CDR3 spans 12 residues. The DNA of the CDR3 is TGTGCGGTCGAGTTTTTTCCCTACGAGCAGTACTTC. Residues: CAVEFFPYEQYF.

In its sample, this clone was seen once. The V gene is TRBV4-1, the J gene TRBJ2-1; 11 bases agree with TRBD2. This CDR3 is built from 17 residues. Germline V gives CDR1 MGHRA, CDR2 YSYEKL. J lost 2 bases, V lost 3 bases, and 6 bases had no gene match. DNA for the CDR3: TGCGCCAGCAGCCACGATGGGACTAGCGGCGCCTACAATGAGCAGTTCTTC. Its translation: CASSHDGTSGAYNEQFF.

This rearrangement joins TRBV29-1 to TRBJ2-2; D is unresolved. Germline CDR1 reads SQVTM; CDR2 reads ANQGSEA. The V end was cut by 2 bases, the J end by 7 bases, with 17 bases between. The length of the CDR3 is 15 residues. The CDR3 reads CSVELLGFEVGELFF. Here the CDR3 DNA reads TGCAGCGTTGAACTTTTGGGTTTTGAAGTCGGGGAGCTGTTTTTT.

This clone appeared once. CDR3 residues: CASSNNYEQYF. The CDR3 DNA sequence: TGTGCCAGCAGCAATAACTACGAGCAGTACTTC. The V and J genes are TRBV27 and TRBJ2-7; the D is unclear. Germline V CDR1 and CDR2: MNHEY, SMNVEV (reference sequence). The CDR3 is made up of 11 amino acids. V gave up 6 bases and J gave up 3 bases, with 6 bases separating them.

The rearrangement joins TRBV9 to TRBJ2-7; either TRBD1 or TRBD2 may fit D (5 bases each). CDR3 length equals 14 residues. Germline V gene sequence: CDR1 SGDLS, CDR2 YYNGEE. V was clipped by 3 bases and J by 5 bases, with 15 bases between them. For the CDR3, the DNA is TGTGCCAGCAGCGACCTACTAGTGGGGGACGAGCAGTACTTC. This codes for CASSDLLVGDEQYF. The whole variable domain, filled in from reference TRBV9 and TRBJ2-7, reads DSGVTQTPKHLITATGQRVTLRCSPRSGDLSVYWYQQSLDQGLQFLIQYYNGEERAKGNILERFSAQQFPDLHSELNLSSLELGDSALYFCASSDLLVGDEQYFGPGTRLTVT.

V gene TRBV4-1 combines with J gene TRBJ2-2, with TRBD2 matching 8 bases. The germline gives CDR1 MGHRA, CDR2 YSYEKL. This CDR3 contains 17 residues. V was pared by 4 bases and J by 9 bases, with 16 bases of the junction left unmatched. The CDR3 loop is CASSLEFQREYQRELFF. CDR3 bases: TGCGCCAGCAGCCTGGAGTTCCAGCGGGAGTATCAAAGGGAGCTGTTTTTT.

The chain couples TRBV27 to TRBJ1-5; D ambiguous. The V gene lost 5 bases and the J gene lost 3 bases, with 8 bases spanning the gap. The CDR3 loop spans 13 amino acids. The germline gives CDR1 MNHEY, CDR2 SMNVEV (reference sequence). The CDR3 nucleotides are TGTGCCAGCAGTCCAGATTTCAATCAGCCCCAGCATTTT. It yields the protein CASSPDFNQPQHF.

The table lists this clone with a few counts. This same CDR3 is encoded by further DNA sequences in the sample. The chain combines TRBV20-1 with TRBJ2-1; D gene unclear. The CDR3 loop spans 11 amino acids. Between the trimmed V and J ends, which lost 3 bases and 3 bases, there was a span of 3 bases. In germline, CDR1 is DFQATT, CDR2 SNEGSKA (reference sequence). This CDR3 is CSASRYNEQFF. CDR3 nucleotide sequence: TGCAGTGCTAGTCGCTACAATGAGCAGTTCTTC.

The V gene is TRBV29-1, the J gene TRBJ2-2; a possible D gene is TRBD2 (5 bases). The CDR3 is 14 amino acids. V was trimmed by 7 bases and J by 3 bases, leaving 15 bases between them. CDR1 is SQVTM, CDR2 ANQGSEA, per germline. CDR3 sequence reads: CSGAGETDTGELFF. In DNA form, the CDR3 reads TGCAGCGGCGCGGGTGAGACGGACACCGGGGAGCTGTTTTTT.

The chain employs TRBV6-5 and TRBJ1-2, with 7 bases fitting TRBD1. The CDR3 contains 16 residues. CDR1 and CDR2 (germline): MNHEY, SVGAGI. V shed 4 bases, J shed 4 bases, and the junction held 12 bases outside the gene matches. This CDR3 is CASSWWESGDSYGYTF. CDR3 coding DNA: TGTGCCAGCAGTTGGTGGGAGTCCGGGGACAGCTATGGCTACACCTTC.

This chain links TRBV30 with TRBJ2-7; weak D call: TRBD1 (5 bases). The V and J ends lost 3 bases and 3 bases respectively, with 9 bases between them. Germline V gives CDR1 GTSNPN, CDR2 SVGIG (reference sequence). The CDR3 sequence is 12 residues long. CDR3 amino acids: CAWSLDSYEQYF. In nucleotides, the CDR3 is TGTGCCTGGAGCCTTGACAGCTACGAGCAGTACTTC.